A single sample is the source of the 27 T cell receptor beta chains below, sequenced in a study of blood T cell repertoires in COVID-19. Assay: immunoSEQ multiplex PCR; the TCRdb copy retains only in-frame clones and omits some. The repertoire consists of under 150,000 clones, with about nine tenths occurring once and the leading ten covering approximately 4.6%. Source material: peripheral blood. These receptors were collected from a man between 60 and 75 years old with COVID-19, enrolled during active disease.

This chain joins TRBV9 and TRBJ2-1; TRBD2 agrees at 7 bases. The CDR3 length is 13 residues. With V trimmed by 4 bases and J by 6 bases, 4 bases remained unmatched. Germline V gives CDR1 SGDLS, CDR2 YYNGEE. CDR3 bases: TGTGCCAGCAGCCCGCCGGGGGGCAATGAGCAGTTCTTC. It yields the protein CASSPPGGNEQFF.

CDR3 nucleotides: TGCAGCGGGGGACAGGGGGCCCACAATGAGCAGTTCTTC. Translating it yields CSGGQGAHNEQFF. The rearrangement joins TRBV29-1 to TRBJ2-1, with 12 bases fitting TRBD1. This CDR3 is 13 amino acids long. The germline CDR1 and CDR2 sequences are SQVTM and ANQGSEA. V lost 7 bases and J lost 5; bases outside the gene matches: 3.

The chain carries TRBV14 and TRBJ1-1; a possible D gene is TRBD1 (5 bases). CDR3 length equals 15 residues. The germline V gene has CDR1 SGHDN and CDR2 FVKESK. The V and J ends lost 4 bases and 0 bases respectively, with 12 bases between them. CDR3 loop: CASSPRDGVNTEAFF. In DNA form, the CDR3 reads TGTGCCAGCAGCCCGCGGGACGGGGTGAACACTGAAGCTTTCTTT. Based on the CDR3 plus reference TRBV14 and TRBJ1-1, the full variable domain is EAGVTQFPSHSVIEKGQTVTLRCDPISGHDNLYWYRRVMGKEIKFLLHFVKESKQDESGMPNNRFLAERTGGTYSTLKVQPAELEDSGVYFCASSPRDGVNTEAFFGQGTRLTVV.

The chain recombines TRBV19 with TRBJ2-2, with TRBD2 identical over 9 bases. The V gene end was trimmed by 2 bases and the J gene end by 6 bases; junction bases not matched to a gene: 1. This CDR3 comprises 14 residues. The germline V gene has CDR1 LNHDA and CDR2 SQIVND (reference sequence). For the CDR3, the DNA is TGTGCCAGTAGTATACAGCGGGAGGCCGGGGAGCTGTTTTTT. This gives the protein CASSIQREAGELFF.

V and J are TRBV6-1 and TRBJ1-2, with 9 bases that match TRBD1. With V trimmed by 5 bases and J by 4 bases, 8 bases remained unmatched. The CDR3 covers 15 residues. Germline V gene lookup returns CDR1 MNHNS and CDR2 SASEGT. The CDR3 reads CASSSAGTGTYGYTF. CDR3 bases: TGTGCCAGCAGTTCCGCCGGGACAGGGACCTATGGCTACACCTTC.

The V call is TRBV28, the J call TRBJ2-3, with TRBD2 identical over 11 bases. The germline V gene has CDR1 MDHEN and CDR2 SYDVKM. The ends lost 2 bases at V and 6 bases at J; junction bases unmatched: 7. The CDR3 extends over 16 amino acids. Here the CDR3 DNA reads TGTGCCAGCAGTTTAATAACTAGCGGGAGTAGGGATACGCAGTATTTT. It translates to CASSLITSGSRDTQYF.

This clone has only one observation. The rearrangement links TRBV7-9 to TRBJ2-7; 10 nucleotides align to TRBD1. Germline values: CDR1 SEHNR, CDR2 FQNEAQ (reference sequence). The CDR3 consists of 14 residues. V shed 6 bases, J shed 4 bases, and the junction held 6 bases outside the gene matches. CDR3 amino acids: CASRGGDRGYEQYF. The CDR3, as DNA: TGTGCCAGCAGAGGAGGGGACAGGGGTTACGAGCAGTACTTC.

This chain links TRBV30 with TRBJ1-1; D uncertain. Per the germline V gene, CDR1 is GTSNPN and CDR2 is SVGIG (reference sequence). Trimming cost V 5 bases and J 2 bases, with 12 bases left between them. CDR3 length: 13 residues. CDR3 bases: TGTGCCTGGGGTAGGAGTAGCAACACTGAAGCTTTCTTT. Translating it yields CAWGRSSNTEAFF.

V is TRBV30 and J is TRBJ2-7; D is unclear. Germline loops: CDR1 GTSNPN, CDR2 SVGIG (reference sequence). CDR3 length: 10 residues. V was trimmed by 4 bases and J by 3 bases, leaving 4 bases between them. The CDR3 sequence is CAWKSYEQYF. DNA for the CDR3: TGTGCCTGGAAGAGCTACGAGCAGTACTTC.

The chain is built from TRBV4-3 and TRBJ1-1; possible D gene TRBD1, 5 bases. CDR1 is LGHNA and CDR2 is YSLEER in the germline V gene. Trimming left V 4 bases short and J 4 bases short, with 13 bases between. This CDR3 has 14 residues. The CDR3 DNA sequence: TGCGCCAGCAGCCCCCAAGCGGGGGGCACTGAAGCTTTCTTT. Protein sequence: CASSPQAGGTEAFF.

The V and J genes are TRBV30 and TRBJ2-7, with 8 nucleotides matching TRBD1. Germline CDR1 is GTSNPN and CDR2 is SVGIG (reference sequence). With 3 bases clipped from V and 7 bases from J, the junction kept 11 bases outside the gene matches. There are 14 residues in the CDR3. CDR3 DNA sequence: TGTGCCTGGAGCGACCTACCACGGGACAGGGAGCAGTACTTC. The encoded protein is CAWSDLPRDREQYF.

The chain combines TRBV2 with TRBJ1-1; 9 positions match TRBD1. The germline V gene encodes CDR1 SNHLY and CDR2 FYNNEI. This CDR3 is 14 amino acids long. The V segment lost 7 bases and the J segment 2 bases; nucleotides outside the gene matches: 5. This CDR3 is CASIRDRANTEAFF. The CDR3 DNA reads TGTGCCAGCATAAGGGACAGGGCAAACACTGAAGCTTTCTTT.

The gene calls are TRBV5-1 and TRBJ2-5; 13 bases align to TRBD2. This CDR3 spans 16 amino acids. Unmatched junction bases numbered 4, after V lost 0 bases and J lost 5 bases. Germline V gene data show CDR1 as SGHRS and CDR2 as YFSETQ. DNA of the CDR3: TGCGCCAGCAGCTTGGGGACTAGCGGGAGCCGGGAGACCCAGTACTTC. Protein: CASSLGTSGSRETQYF.

The rearrangement uses TRBV7-8 and TRBJ1-1; TRBD1 is a possible D gene (5 bases). Trimming took off 2 bases at V and 0 bases at J, with 7 bases between the two ends. Germline CDR1 is SGHVS and CDR2 is FQNEAQ. The CDR3 extends over 14 amino acids. CDR3 in amino acids: CASSLQTVNTEAFF. For the CDR3, the DNA is TGTGCCAGCAGCTTACAGACAGTGAACACTGAAGCTTTCTTT.

V is TRBV30 and J is TRBJ1-1; D may be TRBD1 (5 bases). V gave up 4 bases and J gave up 8 bases, with 14 bases separating them. Germline V gene data show CDR1 as GTSNPN and CDR2 as SVGIG (reference sequence). The CDR3 consists of 12 residues. CDR3 bases: TGTGCCTGGACCGTTTATAGGGGCGAAGCTTTCTTT. Its protein product is CAWTVYRGEAFF.

This chain joins TRBV9 and TRBJ2-1; D is undetermined. The CDR3 covers 15 residues. Germline assignment: CDR1 SGDLS and CDR2 YYNGEE. V was cut by 5 bases and J by 0 bases, with 12 bases left in between. The DNA of the CDR3 is TGTGCCAGCAGTTTGTACTTAAGCTCCTACAATGAGCAGTTCTTC. Translation gives CASSLYLSSYNEQFF.

The V call is TRBV5-4, the J call TRBJ1-2, with D possibly being TRBD1 (6 bases). The length of the CDR3 is 13 residues. Trimming removed 6 bases at V and 8 bases at J, with 17 bases between. The V gene's germline CDR1 is SGHNT and CDR2 YYREEE (reference sequence). This CDR3 is CASTQGDTGGYTF. CDR3 coding DNA: TGTGCCAGCACCCAAGGGGACACTGGGGGCTACACCTTC.

V is TRBV24-1 and J is TRBJ2-3; D is perhaps TRBD1 (7 bases). This CDR3 contains 16 residues. Looked up from germline, CDR1 is KGHDR and CDR2 is SFDVKD. V was pared by 0 bases and J by 6 bases, with 15 bases between. CDR3 amino acids: CATSDLDRDFTDTQYF. CDR3 sequence (DNA): TGTGCCACCAGTGATTTGGACAGGGACTTCACGGATACGCAGTATTTT.

The chain carries TRBV6-5 and TRBJ2-1, with D possibly being TRBD2 (6 bases). The germline V and J ends were trimmed by 0 bases and 3 bases, with 9 bases remaining between them. Germline V gives CDR1 MNHEY, CDR2 SVGAGI. The CDR3 has 15 residues. CDR3 amino acids: CASSYSAGFYNEQFF. DNA of the CDR3: TGTGCCAGCAGTTACTCGGCGGGGTTCTACAATGAGCAGTTCTTC.

The V call is TRBV5-6, the J call TRBJ1-1, with D possibly TRBD1 on 5 matching bases. This CDR3 contains 13 residues. Trimming cost V 3 bases and J 4 bases, with 10 bases left between them. Germline assignment: CDR1 SGHDT and CDR2 YYEEEE. The CDR3 nucleotides read TGTGCCAGCAGCTCAGGACATACCACTGAAGCTTTCTTT. Amino acids: CASSSGHTTEAFF. Full variable domain (rest looked up from reference TRBV5-6 and TRBJ1-1): DAGVTQSPTHLIKTRGQQVTLRCSPKSGHDTVSWYQQALGQGPQFIFQYYEEEERQRGNFPDRFSGHQFPNYSSELNVNALLLGDSALYLCASSSGHTTEAFFGQGTRLTVV.

The V and J genes are TRBV9 and TRBJ2-1, with 11 bases that match TRBD2. This CDR3 has 16 amino acids. Germline V gene data show CDR1 as SGDLS and CDR2 as YYNGEE. The junction had 5 bases not matched to a gene; V was cut back by 4 bases and J by 2 bases. CDR3 residues: CASSILSGRAYNEQFF. In DNA, the CDR3 is TGTGCCAGCAGCATCCTTAGCGGGAGGGCCTACAATGAGCAGTTCTTC.

The chain uses TRBV7-9 and TRBJ1-1; 7 nucleotides line up with TRBD1. Germline CDR1 and CDR2: SEHNR and FQNEAQ (reference sequence). The junction had 3 bases not matched to a gene; V was cut back by 5 bases and J by 6 bases. The CDR3 runs to 12 residues. The CDR3 loop is CASSAGTAEAFF. CDR3 sequence (DNA): TGTGCCAGCAGCGCCGGGACAGCTGAAGCTTTCTTT.

This rearrangement joins TRBV28 to TRBJ2-2; weak D call: TRBD1 (6 bases). Deletions cut 6 bases from V and 3 bases from J, with 17 bases between. Germline V CDR1 and CDR2: MDHEN, SYDVKM. The CDR3 sequence is 16 residues long. The CDR3 protein is CASSSQGRLDTGELFF. Here the CDR3 DNA reads TGTGCCAGCAGCTCACAGGGACGTCTAGACACCGGGGAGCTGTTTTTT.

This chain joins TRBV27 and TRBJ2-1; 11 nucleotides align to TRBD2. The ends lost 1 base at V and 10 bases at J; junction bases unmatched: 21. The germline V gene encodes CDR1 MNHEY and CDR2 SMNVEV (reference sequence). CDR3 length: 20 amino acids. CDR3 DNA sequence: TGTGCCAGCAGTTTATTAATGGGGGGAGGGGGACTAGCGGCCTTTGGAGAGCAGTTCTTC. This gives the protein CASSLLMGGGGLAAFGEQFF.

This clone was counted a single time. This chain joins TRBV11-2 and TRBJ2-1; 7 nucleotides match TRBD1. The V and J ends lost 8 bases and 6 bases, in that order; junction bases with no gene match: 16. Germline assignment: CDR1 SGHAT and CDR2 FQNNGV. The CDR3 contains 16 residues. This chain's CDR3 is CASGIWGQTTSNEQFF. The CDR3 DNA reads as TGTGCCAGCGGTATTTGGGGACAGACTACCTCCAATGAGCAGTTCTTC. Together with reference TRBV11-2 and TRBJ2-1, the CDR3 gives the full variable domain: EAGVAQSPRYKIIEKRQSVAFWCNPISGHATLYWYQQILGQGPKLLIQFQNNGVVDDSQLPKDRFSAERLKGVDSTLKIQPAKLEDSAVYLCASGIWGQTTSNEQFFGPGTRLTVL.

This chain connects TRBV9 to TRBJ2-7, with 7 bases identical to TRBD2. V shed 0 bases and J 6 bases; nucleotides not matched to a gene: 9. CDR1 and CDR2 (germline): SGDLS, YYNGEE. This CDR3 spans 15 amino acids. The DNA for the CDR3 is TGTGCCAGCAGCGTAGAGGCCGCGGGAGCCCGCGAGCAGTACTTC. Its protein is CASSVEAAGAREQYF.

The J gene is TRBJ1-3, the V gene TRBV28, with D possibly matching TRBD1 (5 bases). This CDR3 region has 15 residues. The V and J ends lost 5 bases and 4 bases respectively, with 15 bases between them. Germline V lookup: CDR1 MDHEN, CDR2 SYDVKM. The CDR3 protein is CASSPSRQSGNTIYF. The CDR3 DNA sequence: TGTGCCAGCAGTCCATCTCGACAGAGCGGAAACACCATATATTTT.